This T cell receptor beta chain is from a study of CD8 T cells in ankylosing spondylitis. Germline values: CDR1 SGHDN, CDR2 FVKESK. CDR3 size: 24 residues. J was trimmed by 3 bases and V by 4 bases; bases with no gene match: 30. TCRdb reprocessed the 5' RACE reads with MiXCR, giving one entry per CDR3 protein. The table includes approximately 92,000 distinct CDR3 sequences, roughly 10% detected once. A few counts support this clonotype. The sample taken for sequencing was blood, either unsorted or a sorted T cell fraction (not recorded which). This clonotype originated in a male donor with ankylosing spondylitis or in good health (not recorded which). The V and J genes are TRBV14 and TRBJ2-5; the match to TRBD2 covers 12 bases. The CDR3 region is CASSPTPFRTSGELVRPRKETQYF. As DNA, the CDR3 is TGTGCCAGCAGCCCTACACCCTTTCGGACTAGCGGGGAGCTGGTAAGGCCCCGGAAAGAGACCCAGTACTTC. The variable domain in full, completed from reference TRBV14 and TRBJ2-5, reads EAGVTQFPSHSVIEKGQTVTLRCDPISGHDNLYWYRRVMGKEIKFLLHFVKESKQDESGMPNNRFLAERTGGTYSTLKVQPAELEDSGVYFCASSPTPFRTSGELVRPRKETQYFGPGTRLLVL.